This paragraph reports one T cell receptor (beta chain). This may arise from a read error, as a much more abundant clone is one base away. TCR beta CDR3 region amplification was performed from RNA transcripts. An initial round of RT-PCR targeting the TCR CDR3 relied on the HTBI primer set. TCRdb processed the multiplex PCR reads anew with MiXCR; each CDR3 protein has one entry. The sample holds 330,000 or so distinct CDR3 sequences; less than 20% are singletons and the top ten take roughly 16%. These data originate in a study of T cells in Graves' hyperthyroidism and ophthalmopathy. Per the germline V gene, CDR1 is SGHRS and CDR2 is YFSETQ. CDR3 length equals 16 residues. J was trimmed by 11 bases and V by 5 bases; bases with no gene match: 11. Any patient presenting with uncontrolled infection, other autoimmune disease, pregnancy or lactation was left out.

Material: blood. The V and J genes are TRBV5-1 and TRBJ2-6; 12 positions agree with TRBD1. The sequence came from a woman aged 40 to 55 with Graves' ophthalmopathy. CDR3 DNA: TGCGCCAGCAGTCCGGGACAGGGGGCCGGGACCTACGTCCTGACTTTC. Protein sequence: CASSPGQGAGTYVLTF.